The entry below describes one TCR beta chain. The antigen is unknown. The method was immunoSEQ multiplex PCR; TCRdb's version includes in-frame clones alone and lacks a portion of them. The sample has over 150,000 clones; around 92% are singletons. The V segment lost 8 bases and the J segment 4 bases; nucleotides outside the gene matches: 7. Looked up from germline, CDR1 is MNHNS and CDR2 is SASEGT. The CDR3 length is 14 residues. The record originates from a study of cytomegalovirus exposure and HLA in healthy donors. Study outcomes and limitations: It was reported that the classifier diagnosed cytomegalovirus status with high specificity and sensitivity in both the original and validation cohorts.

Sequencing input: PBMCs. The TCR comes from a man aged 18 to 35 in good health and CMV-seropositive. The chain combines TRBV6-1 with TRBJ1-3, with 8 bases aligning to TRBD1. Here the CDR3 DNA reads TGTGCCAGCCGGACCGGGACAGGAGGAAACACCATATATTTT. Encoded protein: CASRTGTGGNTIYF.